The T cell receptor (beta chain) under discussion was sequenced for a study of vaccination effects on CD4 cells after COVID-19. Study-wide results and limits: Vaccine-induced clones in healthy vaccinees cross-reacted with common cold coronaviruses in only 1 of 255 cases.

A note on this clone: Its antigen is unknown.

CDR3 length: 15 amino acids. V trimming: 5 bases; J trimming: 3 bases; junction bases outside the gene matches: 7. The germline gives CDR1 SGHRS, CDR2 YFSETQ. Produced via immunoSEQ multiplex PCR; TCRdb's table is partial and in-frame only. Among about 54,000 clones listed, approximately 79% were seen once. ViraFEST expansion of antigen-specific CD4+ T cells with viral peptide pools preceded sequencing. At the end of about 9 days of culture, CD4+ T cells were isolated. According to the study, vaccine recipients showed no prior SARS-CoV-2 infection and negative nucleocapsid antibodies. V and J are TRBV5-1 and TRBJ2-3, with 9 bases that match TRBD1. The TCR was taken from a human donor who received a COVID-19 vaccine. The sample in question was CD4+ T cells from PBMCs cultured with HCoV-229E spike peptides, obtained before COVID-19 vaccination. The CDR3 DNA is TGCGCCAGCAGTTCATCCGGGACAGGGACAGATACGCAGTATTTT. Amino acid sequence: CASSSSGTGTDTQYF. The entire variable domain, with the rest obtained from reference TRBV5-1 and TRBJ2-3, is as follows: KAGVTQTPRYLIKTRGQQVTLSCSPISGHRSVSWYQQTPGQGLQFLFEYFSETQRNKGNFPGRFSGRQFSNSRSEMNVSTLELGDSALYLCASSSSGTGTDTQYFGPGTRLTVL.